Detailed here is one T cell receptor (beta chain). Original data processing: Amplifying reference gene primers gave estimates of nucleated cell counts. Profiling relied on immunoSEQ multiplex PCR, and the TCRdb table lists in-frame clones only, not all of them. The DNA was the basis for D and trimming; V, J and clone size are from that table. There are approximately 360,000 clones in the sample; roughly 86% occur only once, and less than 2.5% lies in the top ten. These data belong to a study of blood T cell repertoires in COVID-19. Study as a whole: Collection of acute and convalescent COVID-19 samples took place in the United States, Italy and Spain. Sources were T cells, B-cell-depleted T cells, or PBMCs; the material itself was cDNA or gDNA.

Participants reported their clinical history, and cohort assignment relied on those reports. The sequence was obtained from a man aged 40-49 years in a cohort exposed to, infected with or recovered from COVID-19 (not recorded which). Sequenced sample: PBMCs or T cells enriched from blood (not recorded which).

The CDR3 bases are TGTGCCAGCAGCATCGACAGGGGCGGGACTGAAGCTTTCTTT. This translates into CASSIDRGGTEAFF. The J gene is TRBJ1-1, the V gene TRBV28; 8 bases are a match to TRBD1. V trimming: 6 bases; J trimming: 5 bases; junction bases outside the gene matches: 8. Germline V CDR1 and CDR2: MDHEN, SYDVKM. The length of the CDR3 is 14 residues.